The rows below give T cell receptor beta chains drawn from one sample of a study of blood T cell repertoires in COVID-19. Clones were read by immunoSEQ multiplex PCR, and TCRdb kept only the in-frame ones, dropping some. The sample has under 130,000 clones, approximately 85% seen once. Sequences were obtained from peripheral blood. Receptors originate from a human donor in a cohort sampled during active COVID-19. The CDR3 runs from the conserved cysteine through the conserved F or W. The D gene is left open where the match is weak. Only some rows state a clone size, as once, few, many or a class for expanded clones.

CDR3 protein | CDR3 DNA | clone size | D gene | V gene | CDR3 length | J gene
CATSSRGQNTEAFF | TGTGCCACCAGCAGCAGGGGACAGAACACTGAAGCTTTCTTT | once | - | TRBV15 | 14 | TRBJ1-1
CASSLTSGGYNEQFF | TGTGCCAGCAGCCTCACTAGCGGGGGCTACAATGAGCAGTTCTTC | once | TRBD2 | TRBV11-2 | 15 | TRBJ2-1
CASSPGGGTGELFF | TGCGCCAGCAGCCCGGGAGGTGGAACCGGGGAGCTGTTTTTT | - | TRBD2 | TRBV5-1 | 14 | TRBJ2-2
CASSLGSGGAETQYF | TGTGCCAGCAGCTTAGGAAGCGGGGGGGCCGAGACCCAGTACTTC | - | TRBD2 | TRBV11-1 | 15 | TRBJ2-5
CSASSDGTEAFF | TGCAGTGCTAGTAGTGATGGGACAGAAGCTTTCTTT | - | - | TRBV20-1 | 12 | TRBJ1-1
CASSLRGGTEAFF | TGTGCCAGTAGCCTAAGGGGGGGCACTGAAGCTTTCTTT | - | - | TRBV19 | 13 | TRBJ1-1
CAWRRAGGPHNEQFF | TGTGCCTGGAGAAGGGCGGGGGGCCCCCACAATGAGCAGTTCTTC | once | TRBD2 | TRBV30 | 15 | TRBJ2-1
CASSPDGSQPQHF | TGTGCCAGCAGCCCGGACGGGAGTCAGCCCCAGCATTTT | few | - | TRBV7-9 | 13 | TRBJ1-5
CASSLLTGGRGYNQPQHF | TGTGCCAGCAGTTTGCTGACAGGGGGGCGCGGGTACAATCAGCCCCAGCATTTT | - | TRBD1 | TRBV28 | 18 | TRBJ1-5
CAWRTGTGDQPQHF | TGTGCCTGGAGGACCGGGACAGGGGATCAGCCCCAGCATTTT | few | TRBD1 | TRBV30 | 14 | TRBJ1-5
CASSGGQAYGYTF | TGTGCCAGCAGCGGAGGACAGGCCTATGGCTACACCTTC | - | TRBD1 | TRBV9 | 13 | TRBJ1-2
CASTNPGVGYTF | TGTGCCAGCACCAACCCGGGGGTCGGCTACACCTTC | - | - | TRBV28 | 12 | TRBJ1-2
CASQRQSPPSTDTQYF | TGTGCCAGCCAGAGACAGAGTCCGCCTAGCACAGATACGCAGTATTTT | - | - | TRBV2 | 16 | TRBJ2-3
CASSSNPGTGLDHEQYF | TGCGCCAGCAGCTCCAACCCCGGGACAGGGTTAGACCACGAGCAGTACTTC | - | TRBD1 | TRBV5-1 | 17 | TRBJ2-7
CASSRGFF | TGCGCCAGCAGTCGGGGGTTCTTC | - | - | TRBV10-1 | 8 | TRBJ2-1
CASSQEEGGHTDTQYF | TGTGCCAGCAGCCAAGAGGAGGGGGGGCACACAGATACGCAGTATTTT | few | - | TRBV4-2 | 16 | TRBJ2-3
CAWSVYLQGEQYF | TGTGCCTGGAGTGTTTATCTACAGGGCGAGCAGTACTTC | few | - | TRBV30 | 13 | TRBJ2-7
CASSPEAGWGYNEQFF | TGTGCCAGCAGCCCCGAAGCGGGGTGGGGATACAATGAGCAGTTCTTC | - | TRBD2 | TRBV7-6 | 16 | TRBJ2-1
CASSPWTGAGTEAFF | TGTGCCAGCAGCCCATGGACAGGGGCCGGCACTGAAGCTTTCTTT | few | TRBD1 | TRBV5-6 | 15 | TRBJ1-1
CASSLREGNQPQHF | TGTGCCAGTAGTCTCAGGGAGGGCAATCAGCCCCAGCATTTT | once | - | TRBV19 | 14 | TRBJ1-5